A selection of T cell receptor beta chains follows, all from one sample in a study of blood T cell repertoires in COVID-19. TCRdb's table, derived via immunoSEQ multiplex PCR, lists solely in-frame clones and lacks some. The sample holds roughly 260,000 clones, around 89% seen once. The sequenced material came from peripheral blood. The receptors stem from a man in his 60s who had recovered from COVID-19. The CDR3 runs from the conserved cysteine through the conserved F or W. D genes are given only for firm matches. Some rows have no size entry. The others give once, few or many, or a class for an expanded clone.

v_call: TRBV9; d_call: -; j_call: TRBJ2-5; clone_size: -; cdr3_nt: TGTGCCAGCAGCGTTCAGGGAGGAGAGACCCAGTACTTC; cdr3_aa: CASSVQGGETQYF
v_call: TRBV6-5; d_call: -; j_call: TRBJ1-2; clone_size: -; cdr3_nt: TGTGCCAGCAGTCCAGACAGGATCTATGGCTACACCTTC; cdr3_aa: CASSPDRIYGYTF
v_call: TRBV2; d_call: -; j_call: TRBJ1-2; clone_size: -; cdr3_nt: TGTGCCAGCACGGGCCGGGGGGGAAACTATGGCTACACCTTC; cdr3_aa: CASTGRGGNYGYTF
v_call: TRBV11-2; d_call: -; j_call: TRBJ1-1; clone_size: -; cdr3_nt: TGTGCCAGCAGAAAATTAGGCGAGGGTTTCGCTGAAGCTTTCTTT; cdr3_aa: CASRKLGEGFAEAFF
v_call: TRBV7-3; d_call: TRBD2; j_call: TRBJ2-1; clone_size: -; cdr3_nt: TGTGCCAGCAGCTTTTCCAGCGGGGGTTACAATGAGCAGTTCTTC; cdr3_aa: CASSFSSGGYNEQFF
v_call: TRBV3-1/TRBV3-2; d_call: TRBD1; j_call: TRBJ1-6; clone_size: -; cdr3_nt: TGTGCCAGCAGCCAATTCCCCCCGGGACAGGCTAATTCACCCCTCCACTTT; cdr3_aa: CASSQFPPGQANSPLHF
v_call: TRBV6-6; d_call: TRBD1; j_call: TRBJ1-2; clone_size: few; cdr3_nt: TGTGCCAGCAGTTACTCTCAGGGGGCGGCTGGCTACACCTTC; cdr3_aa: CASSYSQGAAGYTF
v_call: TRBV7-3; d_call: TRBD2; j_call: TRBJ2-1; clone_size: -; cdr3_nt: TGTGCCAGCAGCTTAAGTGCGGGGGGCGCCTACAATGAGCAGTTCTTC; cdr3_aa: CASSLSAGGAYNEQFF
v_call: TRBV7-9; d_call: TRBD2; j_call: TRBJ2-1; clone_size: -; cdr3_nt: TGTGCCAGCAGCCACCCCGGGACTAGCGGGGTCGGAGAGCAGTTCTTC; cdr3_aa: CASSHPGTSGVGEQFF
v_call: TRBV21-1; d_call: -; j_call: TRBJ2-1; clone_size: -; cdr3_nt: TGTGCCAGCAGCAAAGTGGAGACGGGGGACCTAACAAATGAGCAGTTCTTC; cdr3_aa: CASSKVETGDLTNEQFF
v_call: TRBV20-1; d_call: -; j_call: TRBJ1-5; clone_size: -; cdr3_nt: TGCAGTGCTAGTACAGGGTTAGAGCAGCCCCAGCATTTT; cdr3_aa: CSASTGLEQPQHF
v_call: TRBV18; d_call: TRBD1; j_call: TRBJ1-2; clone_size: -; cdr3_nt: TGTGCCAGCTCACCGACAGGGGGCTCCCCAGTTTATGGCTACACCTTC; cdr3_aa: CASSPTGGSPVYGYTF
v_call: TRBV24-1; d_call: TRBD2; j_call: TRBJ2-5; clone_size: once; cdr3_nt: TGTGCCACCCAAACAAATCGGGCTAGCGGAAAAGAGACCCAGTACTTC; cdr3_aa: CATQTNRASGKETQYF
v_call: TRBV4-2; d_call: TRBD1; j_call: TRBJ1-6; clone_size: -; cdr3_nt: TGTGCCAGCAGCCAAGACGTCCGCCGGACAGGGGGCTCCTATAATTCACCCCTCCACTTT; cdr3_aa: CASSQDVRRTGGSYNSPLHF
v_call: TRBV14; d_call: -; j_call: TRBJ1-1; clone_size: -; cdr3_nt: TGTGCCAGCAGCCAGCAAAGAACTACTGAAGCTTTCTTT; cdr3_aa: CASSQQRTTEAFF
v_call: TRBV11-2; d_call: TRBD2; j_call: TRBJ2-1; clone_size: -; cdr3_nt: TGTGCCAGCAGCCGGCTAGCGGGGGATACCTACAATGAGCAGTTCTTC; cdr3_aa: CASSRLAGDTYNEQFF
v_call: TRBV3-1/TRBV3-2; d_call: -; j_call: TRBJ1-5; clone_size: -; cdr3_nt: TGTGCCAGCAGCCAAGGACTCTATCAGCCCCAGCATTTT; cdr3_aa: CASSQGLYQPQHF
v_call: TRBV12-5; d_call: TRBD1; j_call: TRBJ1-3; clone_size: -; cdr3_nt: TGTGCTAGTGGTTTGAAGACAGGGAAGGCTGGAAACACCATATATTTT; cdr3_aa: CASGLKTGKAGNTIYF
v_call: TRBV5-4; d_call: TRBD2; j_call: TRBJ2-7; clone_size: -; cdr3_nt: TGTGCCAGCACGCGGGGGGCGTTGGGAAACGAGCAGTACTTC; cdr3_aa: CASTRGALGNEQYF
v_call: TRBV6-5; d_call: -; j_call: TRBJ2-2; clone_size: -; cdr3_nt: TGTGCCAGCAGGGCCCGAGGGCGCGACACCGGGGAGCTGTTTTTT; cdr3_aa: CASRARGRDTGELFF
v_call: TRBV19; d_call: -; j_call: TRBJ2-2; clone_size: -; cdr3_nt: TGTGCCAGTAGTTCCCGACTAGTAGTCCCCGGGGAGCTGTTTTTT; cdr3_aa: CASSSRLVVPGELFF
v_call: TRBV5-1; d_call: -; j_call: TRBJ2-3; clone_size: -; cdr3_nt: TGCGCCAGCAGCACTCAGACAGGCACAGATACGCAGTATTTT; cdr3_aa: CASSTQTGTDTQYF
v_call: TRBV3-1/TRBV3-2; d_call: -; j_call: TRBJ1-4; clone_size: -; cdr3_nt: TGTGCCAGCAGCCAATACAGGGAGGGAACTAATGAAAAACTGTTTTTT; cdr3_aa: CASSQYREGTNEKLFF
v_call: TRBV11-2; d_call: -; j_call: TRBJ1-1; clone_size: once; cdr3_nt: TGTGCCAGCAGCCAGCGGAGGGCCGTCGCGACTGAAGCTTTCTTT; cdr3_aa: CASSQRRAVATEAFF
v_call: TRBV9; d_call: -; j_call: TRBJ1-1; clone_size: -; cdr3_nt: TGTGCCAGCAGCGTAGGTCTGGGGGCTACTGAAGCTTTCTTT; cdr3_aa: CASSVGLGATEAFF
v_call: TRBV7-2; d_call: TRBD1; j_call: TRBJ1-2; clone_size: few; cdr3_nt: TGTGCCAGCAGCCTGGGGACAGCTAACTATGGCTACACCTTC; cdr3_aa: CASSLGTANYGYTF
v_call: TRBV3-1/TRBV3-2; d_call: TRBD2; j_call: TRBJ2-3; clone_size: -; cdr3_nt: TGTGCCAGCAGCCAAGCCGGAGCGGGGAGCACAGATACGCAGTATTTT; cdr3_aa: CASSQAGAGSTDTQYF